These 32 T cell receptor beta chains were sequenced from one sample in a study of blood T cell repertoires in COVID-19. Clones were read by immunoSEQ multiplex PCR, and TCRdb kept only the in-frame ones, dropping some. The sample has about 310,000 clones; about nine tenths are singletons. Sequencing used peripheral blood. The receptor source for this set is a man aged 50-60 years with active or convalescent COVID-19.

The chain combines TRBV5-6 with TRBJ1-6; tentative D call: TRBD1 (5 bases). This CDR3 has 16 amino acids. Germline CDR1 is SGHDT and CDR2 is YYEEEE. The V and J ends lost 0 bases and 5 bases respectively, with 12 bases between them. CDR3 region: CASSLARDRHNSPLHF. The CDR3 region has the DNA TGTGCCAGCAGCTTGGCCCGCGACAGACATAATTCACCCCTCCACTTT.

The chain has TRBV6-5 and TRBJ1-2, with a possible D match to TRBD1 (6 bases). CDR3 length equals 15 residues. V lost 2 bases and J lost 4, with 14 bases in between. Germline assignment: CDR1 MNHEY and CDR2 SVGAGI. The CDR3 is CASSYEGQGFYGYTF. The CDR3 nucleotides read TGTGCCAGCAGTTACGAGGGGCAGGGGTTCTATGGCTACACCTTC.

The chain employs TRBV11-2 and TRBJ1-2, with TRBD1 matching over 10 bases. This CDR3 is 15 amino acids long. The V gene end was trimmed by 1 base and the J gene end by 4 bases; junction bases not matched to a gene: 3. Germline CDR1 SGHAT, CDR2 FQNNGV. The CDR3 nucleotides read TGTGCCAGCAGCTTAGGTGGGACAGGGGTCTATGGCTACACCTTC. As protein: CASSLGGTGVYGYTF.

The V and J genes are TRBV10-2 and TRBJ2-5, with 9 bases that match TRBD2. CDR1 and CDR2 (germline): WSHSY, SAAADI. The J segment lost 6 bases and the V segment lost 8 bases, leaving 10 bases of the junction unmatched. The CDR3 consists of 14 residues. The CDR3 region is CASSVSTSGKTQYF. The CDR3 bases are TGCGCCAGCTCTGTTTCGACTAGCGGAAAGACCCAGTACTTC.

CDR3 protein: CASSPWPGSNNQPQHF. The CDR3 bases are TGTGCCAGCAGTCCCTGGCCGGGTTCGAACAATCAGCCCCAGCATTTT. The V gene is TRBV28, the J gene TRBJ1-5; D gene unclear. The CDR3 spans 16 residues. From germline, CDR1 is MDHEN and CDR2 SYDVKM. V dropped 5 bases and J dropped 3 bases, with 17 bases sitting between them.

This clone was counted a few times. The chain has TRBV12-3 or TRBV12-4 and TRBJ1-1, with unresolved D. V shed 3 bases and J shed 3 bases, with 5 bases lying between them. The CDR3 spans 12 residues. The CDR3 is CASSFRYTEAFF. DNA of the CDR3: TGTGCCAGCAGTTTCAGATACACTGAAGCTTTCTTT.

The chain carries TRBV18 and TRBJ1-6; D is perhaps TRBD1 (5 bases). Trimming shortened V by 5 bases and J by 10 bases, and 18 bases separated the two germline ends. Germline lookup yields CDR1 KGHSH and CDR2 LQKENI. The CDR3 runs to 15 residues. The CDR3 protein is CASSAQGGKGSPLHF. Written as DNA, the CDR3 is TGTGCCAGCTCAGCTCAGGGTGGAAAAGGCTCACCCCTCCACTTT.

The chain has TRBV28 and TRBJ1-4, with 8 bases fitting TRBD1. CDR1 is MDHEN, CDR2 SYDVKM, per germline. Trimming cost V 1 base and J 8 bases; bases outside gene matches: 0. The CDR3 has 13 residues. CDR3 DNA: TGTGCCAGCAGTTTATCAGGGGGCGAAAAACTGTTTTTT. It yields the protein CASSLSGGEKLFF.

The gene calls are TRBV7-8 and TRBJ2-3, with TRBD2 matching over 7 bases. This CDR3 has 18 residues. V lost 3 bases to trimming and J lost 2 bases; unmatched junction nucleotides: 14. The germline V gene encodes CDR1 SGHVS and CDR2 FQNEAQ. CDR3 protein: CASSFRAGVRTHTDTQYF. The CDR3 DNA reads TGTGCCAGCAGCTTTAGGGCGGGAGTGAGAACACACACAGATACGCAGTATTTT.

The chain links TRBV19 to TRBJ2-7; 7 nucleotides line up with TRBD2. J lost 1 base, V lost 3 bases, and 9 bases had no gene match. The germline V gene encodes CDR1 LNHDA and CDR2 SQIVND (reference sequence). The CDR3 spans 16 residues. CDR3 nucleotide sequence: TGTGCCAGTAGTATTCGGAGCGGGATTGGGTCCTACGAGCAGTACTTC. It is translated as CASSIRSGIGSYEQYF.

This clone was counted once. This chain links TRBV11-3 with TRBJ2-1, with TRBD2 matching over 12 bases. This CDR3 has 15 residues. V shed 5 bases and J 9 bases; nucleotides not matched to a gene: 8. The germline gives CDR1 SGHNT, CDR2 YENEEA. The CDR3 here is CASSALAGGQGEQFF. For the CDR3, the DNA is TGTGCCAGCAGCGCCCTAGCGGGGGGGCAGGGTGAGCAGTTCTTC. Drawing the rest from reference TRBV11-3 and TRBJ2-1, the complete variable domain is EAGVVQSPRYKIIEKKQPVAFWCNPISGHNTLYWYLQNLGQGPELLIRYENEEAVDDSQLPKDRFSAERLKGVDSTLKIQPAELGDSAVYLCASSALAGGQGEQFFGPGTRLTVL.

This clone was detected only once. This specimen includes other DNA sequences encoding the same CDR3. The V and J genes are TRBV11-2 and TRBJ1-5; D gene ambiguous. The V and J ends lost 0 bases and 5 bases respectively, with 5 bases between them. Germline lookup yields CDR1 SGHAT and CDR2 FQNNGV. The CDR3 sequence is 13 residues long. The CDR3 protein is CASSLDRDQPQHF. For the CDR3, the DNA is TGTGCCAGCAGCTTAGATCGCGATCAGCCCCAGCATTTT.

The V call is TRBV3-1 (or the pseudogene TRBV3-2), the J call TRBJ2-2, with D unresolved. Trimming took 1 base from V and 2 from J, leaving 8 bases between them. This CDR3 region has 15 residues. Germline-derived CDR1 and CDR2 are LGHDT and YNNKEL (reference sequence). The CDR3 region has the DNA TGTGCCAGCAGCCAAGGTTACAGAAACACCGGGGAGCTGTTTTTT. Translation: CASSQGYRNTGELFF.

J is TRBJ1-2 and V is TRBV7-2; 8 bases map to TRBD1. The J segment lost 6 bases and the V segment lost 6 bases, leaving 6 bases of the junction unmatched. The CDR3 totals 13 residues. Germline V CDR1 and CDR2: SGHTA, FQGNSA. The CDR3 reads CASSFGQGDGYTF. CDR3 DNA: TGTGCCAGCAGTTTCGGACAGGGAGATGGCTACACCTTC.

The rearrangement uses TRBV9 and TRBJ2-1, with D possibly being TRBD2 (6 bases). The CDR3 has 19 amino acids. V was pared by 0 bases and J by 3 bases, with 22 bases between. The germline CDR1 and CDR2 sequences are SGDLS and YYNGEE. CDR3 bases: TGTGCCAGCAGCGTAGGTGGAGGGGCTGCGGGCTACCACTACAATGAGCAGTTCTTC. The encoded protein is CASSVGGGAAGYHYNEQFF.

This chain joins TRBV11-2 and TRBJ2-2; TRBD1 matches at 9 bases. The V gene end was trimmed by 0 bases and the J gene end by 4 bases; junction bases not matched to a gene: 3. The CDR3 covers 16 residues. The germline V gene has CDR1 SGHAT and CDR2 FQNNGV. In DNA form, the CDR3 reads TGTGCCAGCAGCTTAGAGGGACAGGGAGCCACCGGGGAGCTGTTTTTT. It is translated as CASSLEGQGATGELFF.

The gene calls are TRBV6-4 and TRBJ2-3; 10 nucleotides match TRBD2. Losses at the gene ends were 5 bases for V and 2 bases for J; bases not matched to a gene: 4. Germline-derived CDR1 and CDR2 are MRHNA and SNTAGT. The CDR3 spans 15 residues. CDR3 loop: CASSLLAGHTDTQYF. CDR3 nucleotide sequence: TGTGCCAGCAGTCTACTAGCGGGGCACACAGATACGCAGTATTTT.

V is TRBV20-1 and J is TRBJ1-1; TRBD1 matches 8 bases. Germline V gene sequence: CDR1 DFQATT, CDR2 SNEGSKA (reference sequence). V gave up 3 bases and J gave up 7 bases; unmatched junction bases: 10. This CDR3 is built from 14 residues. CDR3 sequence (DNA): TGCAGTGCTAGTCAAGCAGGGGGCGGAAATGAAGCTTTCTTT. This codes for CSASQAGGGNEAFF.

The rearrangement joins TRBV11-2 to TRBJ1-1; a weak D match, TRBD1 (5 bases). The germline V and J ends were trimmed by 5 bases and 0 bases, with 16 bases remaining between them. Looked up from germline, CDR1 is SGHAT and CDR2 is FQNNGV. The CDR3 loop spans 16 amino acids. The chain's CDR3 is CASSRGRAAMNTEAFF. CDR3 bases: TGTGCCAGCAGCAGGGGTCGGGCGGCAATGAACACTGAAGCTTTCTTT. Full variable domain (outside the CDR3, taken from reference TRBV11-2 and TRBJ1-1): EAGVAQSPRYKIIEKRQSVAFWCNPISGHATLYWYQQILGQGPKLLIQFQNNGVVDDSQLPKDRFSAERLKGVDSTLKIQPAKLEDSAVYLCASSRGRAAMNTEAFFGQGTRLTVV.

This chain links TRBV19 with TRBJ1-1; a possible D gene is TRBD1 (6 bases). The CDR3 runs 16 residues. V lost 3 bases and J lost 3, with 17 bases in between. Germline V lookup: CDR1 LNHDA, CDR2 SQIVND (reference sequence). CDR3 amino acids: CASSIGGQILDTEAFF. CDR3 in DNA: TGTGCCAGTAGTATCGGGGGGCAGATCTTGGACACTGAAGCTTTCTTT.

The chain carries TRBV6-4 and TRBJ1-1; TRBD1 might be the D (6 bases). V was cut by 1 base and J by 10 bases, with 13 bases left in between. CDR1 and CDR2 from the germline V gene are MRHNA and SNTAGT. The CDR3 runs 13 residues. The CDR3: CASSDWEGGPAFF. The CDR3 nucleotides read TGTGCCAGCAGTGACTGGGAGGGGGGACCAGCTTTCTTT.

V is TRBV6-4 and J is TRBJ1-1, with D possibly matching TRBD1 (6 bases). Germline assignment: CDR1 MRHNA and CDR2 SNTAGT. This CDR3 has 16 amino acids. Trimming took 6 bases from V and 0 from J, leaving 17 bases between them. In DNA form, the CDR3 reads TGTGCCAGCAGACGGACGGGGACAACCATGAACACTGAAGCTTTCTTT. Translated, it gives CASRRTGTTMNTEAFF.

This clone has only one observation. V is TRBV24-1 and J is TRBJ2-2; D gene ambiguous. Deletions cut 5 bases from V and 4 bases from J, with 10 bases between. There are 14 residues in the CDR3. CDR1 and CDR2 from the germline V gene are KGHDR and SFDVKD. The CDR3 region is CATSAGDGTGELFF. CDR3 in DNA: TGTGCCACCAGTGCGGGTGACGGCACCGGGGAGCTGTTTTTT.

The chain recombines TRBV28 with TRBJ1-2; a possible D gene is TRBD1 (5 bases). V was clipped by 3 bases and J by 3 bases, with 14 bases between them. Germline CDR1 MDHEN, CDR2 SYDVKM. The CDR3 totals 15 residues. Here the CDR3 DNA reads TGTGCCAGCAGTTTTGAAGGCAGGGTCGACTATGGCTACACCTTC. Its protein is CASSFEGRVDYGYTF.

This clone showed up just a few times. The chain links TRBV7-9 to TRBJ1-4; D unresolved. Trimming pared 3 bases from V and 3 bases from J, leaving 8 bases between. Germline CDR1 is SEHNR and CDR2 is FQNEAQ (reference sequence). The CDR3 is 14 residues long. The CDR3 region has the DNA TGTGCCAGCAGCTTGCGTGGTGCTAATGAAAAACTGTTTTTT. Residues: CASSLRGANEKLFF.

The rearrangement links TRBV24-1 to TRBJ2-1; 12 nucleotides match TRBD2. From germline, CDR1 is KGHDR and CDR2 SFDVKD. Trimming cost V 4 bases and J 7 bases; bases outside gene matches: 4. The CDR3 is 15 residues long. CDR3 amino acids: CATSDPGTSGNEQFF. The CDR3 region has the DNA TGTGCCACCAGTGACCCCGGGACTAGCGGGAATGAGCAGTTCTTC.

This chain uses TRBV5-4 with TRBJ1-1; 9 nucleotides line up with TRBD1. CDR3 size: 15 residues. With 3 bases clipped from V and 6 bases from J, the junction kept 9 bases outside the gene matches. Germline V gives CDR1 SGHNT, CDR2 YYREEE (reference sequence). As DNA, the CDR3 is TGTGCCAGCAGCTCAGACCCGGACAGGGGACCTGAAGCTTTCTTT. It codes for CASSSDPDRGPEAFF.

The V call is TRBV5-1, the J call TRBJ1-1; tentative D call: TRBD1 (6 bases). This CDR3 is built from 13 residues. V lost 1 base to trimming and J lost 6 bases, with 10 bases between them. CDR1 and CDR2 (germline): SGHRS, YFSETQ. This chain's CDR3 is CASSLWGRAEAFF. The CDR3 DNA is TGCGCCAGCAGCTTGTGGGGGCGTGCTGAAGCTTTCTTT.

The chain recombines TRBV2 with TRBJ1-4; no clear D. The CDR3 contains 13 residues. V gave up 7 bases and J gave up 3 bases, with 9 bases separating them. The germline gives CDR1 SNHLY, CDR2 FYNNEI. The CDR3 region has the DNA TGTGCCAGCAACCCGGGATCTAATGAAAAACTGTTTTTT. This gives the protein CASNPGSNEKLFF. Filled out from reference TRBV2 and TRBJ1-4, the complete variable domain reads EPEVTQTPSHQVTQMGQEVILRCVPISNHLYFYWYRQILGQKVEFLVSFYNNEISEKSEIFDDQFSVERPDGSNFTLKIRSTKLEDSAMYFCASNPGSNEKLFFGSGTQLSVL.

The chain uses TRBV19 and TRBJ1-1; the D is unclear. Germline CDR1 LNHDA, CDR2 SQIVND (reference sequence). V was trimmed by 7 bases and J by 1 base, leaving 10 bases between them. The CDR3 sequence is 13 residues long. The CDR3, as DNA: TGTGCCAGTACCCAGCGGGGGAACACTGAAGCTTTCTTT. Protein sequence: CASTQRGNTEAFF.

This chain connects TRBV2 to TRBJ2-3, with 9 bases lining up with TRBD2. The CDR3 has 16 amino acids. J was trimmed by 6 bases and V by 7 bases; bases with no gene match: 14. CDR1 and CDR2 (germline): SNHLY, FYNNEI. CDR3 residues: CASTEGAGGHADTQYF. The CDR3 nucleotides are TGTGCCAGCACCGAAGGGGCGGGGGGGCATGCTGATACGCAGTATTTT.

The J gene is TRBJ1-4, the V gene TRBV14; 8 bases fit TRBD1. Germline assignment: CDR1 SGHDN and CDR2 FVKESK. The CDR3 is 14 residues long. Trimming cost V 4 bases and J 8 bases; bases outside gene matches: 6. The DNA for the CDR3 is TGTGCCAGCAGCCCCCGGACAGGGCAGGAAAAACTGTTTTTT. Its protein product is CASSPRTGQEKLFF.